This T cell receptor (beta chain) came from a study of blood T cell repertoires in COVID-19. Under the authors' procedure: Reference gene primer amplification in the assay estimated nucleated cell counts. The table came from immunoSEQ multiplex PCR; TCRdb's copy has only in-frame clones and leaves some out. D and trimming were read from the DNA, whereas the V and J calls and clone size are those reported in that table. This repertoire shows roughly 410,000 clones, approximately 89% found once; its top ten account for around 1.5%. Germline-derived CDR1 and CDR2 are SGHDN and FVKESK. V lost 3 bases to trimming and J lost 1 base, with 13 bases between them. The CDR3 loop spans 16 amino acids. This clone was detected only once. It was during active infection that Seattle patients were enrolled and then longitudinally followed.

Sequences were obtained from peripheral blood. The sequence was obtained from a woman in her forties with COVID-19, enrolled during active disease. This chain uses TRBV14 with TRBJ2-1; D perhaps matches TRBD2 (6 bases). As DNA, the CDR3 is TGTGCCAGCAGCCAGTCTGGAGGGCCATCCTACAATGAGCAGTTCTTC. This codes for CASSQSGGPSYNEQFF.